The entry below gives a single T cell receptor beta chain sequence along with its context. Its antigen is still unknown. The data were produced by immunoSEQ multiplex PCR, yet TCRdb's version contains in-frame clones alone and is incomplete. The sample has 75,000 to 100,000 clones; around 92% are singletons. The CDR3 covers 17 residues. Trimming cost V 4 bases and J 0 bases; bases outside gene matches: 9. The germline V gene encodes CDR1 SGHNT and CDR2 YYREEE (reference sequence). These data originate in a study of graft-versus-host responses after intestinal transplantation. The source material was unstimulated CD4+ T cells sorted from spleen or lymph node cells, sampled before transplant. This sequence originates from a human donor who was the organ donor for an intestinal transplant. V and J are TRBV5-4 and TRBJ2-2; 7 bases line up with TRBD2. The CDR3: CASSPGLRGANTGELFF. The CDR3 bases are TGTGCCAGCAGCCCGGGGTTACGGGGGGCGAACACCGGGGAGCTGTTTTTT.